The rows below give T cell receptor beta chains drawn from one sample of a study of T cells expressing NK-cell markers. TCRdb reworked the 5' RACE reads into one entry per CDR3 protein, no DNA. The sample has 350,000 to 400,000 distinct CDR3 sequences. The specimen was blood T cells: a sorted CD56 or NKG2C T cell subset, CD4+ or CD8+ T cells, or bulk PBMC T cells (not recorded which). These TCRs come from a woman in her 50s in good health. Both conserved end residues are part of each CDR3.

v_call	j_call	cdr3_aa
TRBV14	TRBJ2-7	CASSQEGSYYEQYF
TRBV28	TRBJ2-1	CASSFGLRDEQFF
TRBV4-1	TRBJ1-1	CASSPSWAVNTEAFF
TRBV29-1	TRBJ2-1	CSGLAGEYNEQFF
TRBV5-6	TRBJ2-5	CASSSILPAGETQYF
TRBV5-1	TRBJ2-2	CASSLTKTGGWTGELFF
TRBV6-1	TRBJ2-2	CATHDGAGGTGELFF
TRBV12-3/TRBV12-4	TRBJ1-5	CASSLIGGGYSNQPQHF
TRBV7-9	TRBJ2-3	CASRLAGEATQYF
TRBV18	TRBJ2-3	CASSPGTGFDTQYF
TRBV4-2	TRBJ2-5	CASSGQGSSGSETQYF
TRBV5-1	TRBJ2-1	CASSREGARVNNEQFF
TRBV5-1	TRBJ2-2	CASSSHGPVGELFF
TRBV5-1	TRBJ2-3	CASSFRNPGTGDGGTDTQYF
TRBV12-3/TRBV12-4	TRBJ1-2	CASSLTNPDPYGYTF
TRBV15	TRBJ1-1	CATSRDMTGRRNTEAFF